Given below is one T cell receptor (beta chain) in context. The treatment is: some 20 received Ad26.COV2.S at low or high dose, single or two shots; roughly five received placebo; per-sample allocation not given. Day 63 after the first injection of vaccine or placebo was the sampling time. Generated by immunoSEQ multiplex PCR, the TCRdb table keeps only in-frame clones and is missing some. The table includes hundreds of thousands of clones, 75% to 90% detected once. This CDR3 has 14 amino acids. V dropped 6 bases and J dropped 5 bases, with 16 bases sitting between them. The V gene's germline CDR1 is MNHEY and CDR2 SVGEGT. These data originate in a study of Ad26.COV2.S vaccination and SARS-CoV-2 variants.

The chain employs TRBV6-2 or TRBV6-3 and TRBJ1-1, with D maybe TRBD1 (6 bases). This clonotype was sampled from a person between 18 and 59 years old who received the Ad26.COV2.S COVID-19 vaccine or a placebo. The starting material was peripheral blood, obtained in a trial of Ad26.COV2.S vaccine versus placebo. DNA for the CDR3: TGTGCCAGCAGGTACACAGGGTTGGGGACTGAAGCTTTCTTT. Its translation is CASRYTGLGTEAFF.